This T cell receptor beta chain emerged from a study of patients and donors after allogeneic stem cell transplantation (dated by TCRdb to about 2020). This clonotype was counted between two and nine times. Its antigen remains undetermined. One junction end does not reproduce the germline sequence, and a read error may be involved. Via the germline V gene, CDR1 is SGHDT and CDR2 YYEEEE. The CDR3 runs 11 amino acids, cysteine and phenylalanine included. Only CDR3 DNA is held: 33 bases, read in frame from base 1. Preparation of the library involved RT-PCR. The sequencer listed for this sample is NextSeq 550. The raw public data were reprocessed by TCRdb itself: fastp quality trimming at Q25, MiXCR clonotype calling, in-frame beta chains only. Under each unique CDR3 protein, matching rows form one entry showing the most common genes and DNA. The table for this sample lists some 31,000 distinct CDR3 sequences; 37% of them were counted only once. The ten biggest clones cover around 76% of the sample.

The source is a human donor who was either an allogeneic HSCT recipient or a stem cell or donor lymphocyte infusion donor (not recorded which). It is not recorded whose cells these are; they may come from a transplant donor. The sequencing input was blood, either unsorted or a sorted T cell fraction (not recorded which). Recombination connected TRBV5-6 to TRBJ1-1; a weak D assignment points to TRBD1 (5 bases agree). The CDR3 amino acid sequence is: CASSFGTEAFF. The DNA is TGTGCCAGCAGCTTCGGGACTGAGGCTTTCTTT.